This paragraph covers one T cell receptor (beta chain) sequence. The clone's antigen remains unknown. Qualities for individual bases were not recorded, and no much larger clone is one base off. The data are from a study of blood T cell repertoires in COVID-19 (dated by TCRdb to 2020 to 2022). With respect to the entire study: The collaborator samples originated in the United States, Italy and Spain and spanned the acute and convalescent phases of COVID-19. The repertoires were released in a freely available public database meant as a resource for research on the immune response to SARS-CoV-2. Where available, HLA class I and class II types were obtained from metadata supplied by the sample provider rather than from assay-based typing. Samples were obtained from the ongoing ImmuneRACE study (first 160 participants) and from about 1,300 subjects provided by 6 global collaborators. The dataset comprised deeply sampled blood TCRbeta repertoires from subjects exposed to, actively infected with, or recovered from COVID-19. The sample metadata nearly always contained a de-identified subject ID, COVID-19 status, age in years and sex. The prospective study material was composed of cDNA or gDNA derived from T cells, B-cell-depleted T cells, or PBMCs.

TCRbeta CDR3 regions were amplified from genomic DNA by means of the immunoSEQ Assay, a bias-controlled multiplex PCR. From the authors' description of their analysis: The number of nucleated cells in each sample was estimated from the amplification of reference gene primers within the assay. To quantify the absolute abundance of each unique TCRbeta CDR3 rearrangement, sequence reads were collapsed and filtered. For each sample, productive Simpson clonality was calculated by taking the square root of Simpson's diversity index across productive rearrangements. Drawn from immuneACCESS, this table holds only the in-frame rearrangements with V and J called that TCRdb kept. Clones are partly lost; checked studies trace under half to an unresolved V gene and leave the rest unexplained. That table furnishes V, J and clone size, whereas the DNA furnished D and trimming. Present in this sample are approximately 45,000 clones, 85% to 90% of which were seen just once. The top ten constitute 2.1% of the sample.

The CDR3 runs 16 residues from the cysteine to the phenylalanine. Kept here is only the CDR3 DNA, which spans 48 bases and is read in frame from base 1. V trim: 7 bases; J trim: 1 base; unmatched bases: 15. The germline V gene specifies SQVTM as CDR1 and ANQGSEA as CDR2. At one collaborating source in Seattle, patients were enrolled during active infection and were followed longitudinally through the course of disease. Whole blood was collected in K2EDTA tubes by collaborating institutions according to the institutions' own protocols. For TCRbeta analysis, collaborators shipped samples as frozen whole blood, isolated PBMCs, or DNA extracted from either of those sample types. Points the paper makes about the study in general: Clinical and demographic metadata were provided uncurated, with the amount varying by source and participant.

This receptor was taken from a woman of 80 years or more with COVID-19, enrolled during active disease. The V gene is TRBV29-1 and the J gene is TRBJ1-1, and 7 bases in between align with TRBD1. Material for sequencing was peripheral blood. The DNA is as follows: TGCAGCGGCGAGGGGGCGAGTCTGAGGCCGAACACTGAAGCTTTCTTT. It translates to CSGEGASLRPNTEAFF. The reference TRBV29-1 and TRBJ1-1 proteins fill in what lies around the CDR3, so the full variable domain reads SAVISQKPSRDICQRGTSLTIQCQVDSQVTMMFWYRQQPGQSLTLIATANQGSEATYESGFVIDKFPISRPNLTFSTLTVSNMSPEDSSIYLCSGEGASLRPNTEAFFGQGTRLTVV.